This T cell receptor beta chain was obtained from a study of shared clonotypes between healthy human individuals. TCRdb's table, derived via immunoSEQ multiplex PCR, lists solely in-frame clones and lacks some. The sample includes 950,000 to 1,100,000 clones, around 75% of them seen just once. This sequence originates from a man between 18 and 29 years old in good health. Input material: memory CD4+ T cells sorted from blood. Sample subset: CD45RA-negative fraction.

The CDR3 reads CATAMNTEAFF. In DNA form, the CDR3 reads TGTGCCACCGCGATGAACACTGAAGCTTTCTTT. V is TRBV28 and J is TRBJ1-1; D call uncertain. CDR1 is MDHEN and CDR2 is SYDVKM in the germline V gene. The CDR3 is 11 residues long. V was clipped by 10 bases and J by 0 bases, with 6 bases between them. Full variable domain (missing parts from reference TRBV28 and TRBJ1-1): DVKVTQSSRYLVKRTGEKVFLECVQDMDHENMFWYRQDPGLGLRLIYFSYDVKMKEKGDIPEGYSVSREKKERFSLILESASTNQTSMYLCATAMNTEAFFGQGTRLTVV.